The TCR beta chain under discussion was sequenced for a study of yellow fever vaccine responses in identical twins. Study-wide results and limits: On the reported evidence, twins' vaccine T cell responses seemed partly convergent and partly personalized.

Concerning this clonotype itself: As yet, its antigen is unknown.

V trimming: 4 bases; J trimming: 6 bases; junction bases outside the gene matches: 4. CDR1 DFQATT and CDR2 SNEGSKA come from the germline V gene (reference sequence). This CDR3 has 13 residues. TCRdb fed the RT-PCR reads into MiXCR, producing one record per CDR3 protein. The table lists under 12,000 distinct CDR3 sequences, over 75% of them singletons. This clonotype was obtained from a woman aged 18 to 35 who received the yellow fever vaccine. The specimen was T cells from blood (PBMCs), unsorted or a sorted subset (not recorded which), collected before or after yellow fever vaccination (not recorded which). The V gene is TRBV20-1, the J gene TRBJ1-2; 11 nucleotides line up with TRBD1. CDR3 residues: CSATGTGGDGYTF. CDR3 nucleotide sequence: TGCAGTGCTACCGGGACAGGGGGTGATGGCTACACCTTC.